The sample holds many counts of the clone carrying this T cell receptor (beta chain). Its target is unknown. This sample is drawn from a study of human T cells and chemical hapten exposure. Findings and limits, study-wide: With DPC sensitization, TCRs exceeding 1 in 1000 frequency showed no change.

Original analysis: Individual samples carried between roughly 23,224 and 750,000 TCRs, with 95,638 as the median. From the RACE reads, TCRdb called clonotypes with MiXCR, one entry per CDR3 protein. TCRdb's processing, not the authors', yielded these V and J calls. The sample includes about 45,000 distinct CDR3 sequences, roughly 3.5% of them seen just once. CDR1 is MNHEY, CDR2 SVGAGI, per germline. The CDR3 sequence is 12 residues long. V was shortened by 2 bases and J by 13 bases, with 14 bases between the two germline ends. Time point described: healthy volunteer bleed at 6 weeks. Before extraction, the whole blood was not fractionated, and total RNA was taken from it.

The sequence came from a human donor in good health. Some clones in this sample may be carry-over from other donors' samples. The material sequenced was whole blood. V and J are TRBV6-5 and TRBJ1-2, with D possibly matching TRBD1 (6 bases). This CDR3 reads CASSYEQGVLTF. In nucleotides, the CDR3 is TGTGCCAGCAGTTACGAACAGGGAGTCCTCACCTTC.